This T cell receptor (beta chain) was obtained from a study of T-cell memory formation after mild COVID-19. As to this clonotype: No antigen is known for it.

TCRdb redid the calling of the 5' RACE reads with MiXCR, one entry per CDR3 protein. Of roughly 610,000 distinct CDR3 sequences in the sample, around 15% were seen once. Study findings and constraints: CD4+ contracting clones were mainly CM and EM; CD8+ ones, EMRA. Contracting clones, day 15 to 85, had balanced CD4/CD8, and later expanders favored CD4+.

The sample was PBMCs or a T cell subset sorted from them (not recorded which). The clonotype comes from an adult woman who had mild COVID-19 (a few samples of this study predate the infection). Cell type and time point are not known.

CDR3 residues: CASSVDQVGGYTF. The CDR3 bases are TGTGCCAGCAGCGTAGATCAGGTCGGTGGCTACACCTTC. The genes are TRBV9 and TRBJ1-2; no reliable D call. The CDR3 runs to 13 residues. Trimming removed 0 bases at V and 7 bases at J, with 10 bases between. CDR1 and CDR2 from the germline V gene are SGDLS and YYNGEE.